The 31 T cell receptor beta chains below all came from one sample that was sequenced in a study of CD8+CD57+ T cells in acquired aplastic anemia. Profiling of TCR beta VDJ combinations and CDR3 sequences used genomic DNA as template. One entry per CDR3 protein results from TCRdb running MiXCR on the reads. Of about 220,000 distinct CDR3 sequences listed, 30% to 40% are singletons. Source material: sorted CD4+, CD8+, or CD8+CD57+ T cells (not recorded which) from PBMCs. Receptor source: a human donor in good health, serving as a control.

Turning to this clonotype: A much larger clone differs from this one at a single base, so this may be a read error. The chain joins TRBV30 to TRBJ1-6; no reliable D call. There are 12 residues in the CDR3. Germline assignment: CDR1 GTSNPN and CDR2 SVGIG (reference sequence). V was shortened by 4 bases and J by 3 bases, with 4 bases between the two germline ends. As DNA, the CDR3 is TGTGCCTGGAATGTCTATAATTCACCCCTCCACTTT. This codes for CAWNVYNSPLHF.

This clonotype was seen only a few times. The CDR3 nucleotides are TGTGCCAGCAGTTCGGGCGAGAACACTGAAGCTTTCTTT. Encoded protein: CASSSGENTEAFF. The chain uses TRBV12-3 or TRBV12-4 and TRBJ1-1, with unresolved D. V was cut by 4 bases and J by 1 base, with 7 bases left in between. The CDR3 has 13 residues.

The rearrangement links TRBV30 to TRBJ2-7, with D unresolved. Per germline, CDR1 GTSNPN and CDR2 SVGIG (reference sequence). Trimming took 0 bases from V and 2 from J, leaving 11 bases between them. The CDR3 runs 14 residues. The CDR3 sequence: CAWSVVPITYEQYF. The CDR3 DNA reads as TGTGCCTGGAGTGTGGTGCCGATAACCTACGAGCAGTACTTC.

V usage is TRBV5-1 and J usage is TRBJ2-1, with TRBD2 matching 9 bases. The CDR3 is made up of 16 amino acids. Germline V lookup: CDR1 SGHRS, CDR2 YFSETQ. The V segment lost 1 base and the J segment 5 bases; nucleotides outside the gene matches: 7. The CDR3 region is CASSLMAGGANNEQFF. CDR3 DNA sequence: TGCGCCAGCAGCTTGATGGCGGGGGGGGCCAACAATGAGCAGTTCTTC.

This chain joins TRBV6-1 and TRBJ1-1; the D is unclear. This CDR3 contains 15 residues. CDR1 is MNHNS and CDR2 is SASEGT in the germline V gene. The ends were cut back, 3 bases at V and 1 base at J, with 12 bases in the middle. CDR3 loop: CASSDMLYSNTEAFF. CDR3 DNA sequence: TGTGCCAGCAGTGACATGCTTTATTCGAACACTGAAGCTTTCTTT.

The chain has TRBV10-3 and TRBJ1-1; unclear D gene. Trimming shortened V by 0 bases and J by 3 bases, and 11 bases separated the two germline ends. The CDR3 has 15 amino acids. Germline assignment: CDR1 ENHRY and CDR2 SYGVKD. The CDR3 region has the DNA TGTGCCATCAGTGAGTCGAAGGTGGAGCACACTGAAGCTTTCTTT. Its protein product is CAISESKVEHTEAFF.

This clonotype turned up a few times. DNA for the CDR3: TGTGCCAGTAGTATAGGGGGACTAGCGGGCAATGAGCAGTTCTTC. Encoded protein: CASSIGGLAGNEQFF. V is TRBV19 and J is TRBJ2-1; 12 positions match TRBD2. With 1 base clipped from V and 6 bases from J, the junction kept 1 base outside the gene matches. Germline V gene data show CDR1 as LNHDA and CDR2 as SQIVND (reference sequence). CDR3 size: 15 residues.

This chain links TRBV15 with TRBJ2-7; possibly TRBD2 for D (5 bases). Germline CDR1 and CDR2: LNHNV and YYDKDF (reference sequence). Trimming removed 3 bases from V and 3 bases from J, with 9 bases in between. There are 13 residues in the CDR3. The CDR3 region has the DNA TGTGCCACCAGCAGCGAAACTAGCTACGAGCAGTACTTC. This encodes CATSSETSYEQYF.

This clonotype came up a few times. J is TRBJ1-1 and V is TRBV7-9; D is unresolved. The CDR3 sequence is 13 residues long. The germline gives CDR1 SEHNR, CDR2 FQNEAQ (reference sequence). Trimming removed 2 bases at V and 4 bases at J, with 8 bases between. The CDR3, as DNA: TGTGCCAGCAGCTTACGGGAATTCACTGAAGCTTTCTTT. This codes for CASSLREFTEAFF.

This clonotype was detected ten times or more. The chain combines TRBV10-3 with TRBJ2-3; tentatively, D is TRBD1 (6 bases). In germline, CDR1 is ENHRY, CDR2 SYGVKD. Trimming shortened V by 0 bases and J by 10 bases, and 8 bases separated the two germline ends. The CDR3 length is 12 residues. In nucleotides, the CDR3 is TGTGCCATCAGTGAGTCAACAGGGCCGCAGTATTTT. Residues: CAISESTGPQYF.

The gene calls are TRBV10-1 and TRBJ2-7, with D perhaps being TRBD1 or TRBD2 (5 bases each). Germline assignment: CDR1 WNHNN and CDR2 SYGVQD (reference sequence). This CDR3 contains 14 residues. The V end lost 8 bases, the J end lost 2 bases, and 16 bases lay between the germline ends. CDR3 residues: CASRDGAIPYEQYF. CDR3 in DNA: TGCGCCAGCCGGGACGGGGCGATCCCCTACGAGCAGTACTTC.

This clonotype was found many times. The chain recombines TRBV10-3 with TRBJ1-1; 8 nucleotides line up with TRBD1. V lost 4 bases to trimming and J lost 4 bases; unmatched junction nucleotides: 5. This CDR3 is built from 14 residues. CDR1 is ENHRY and CDR2 is SYGVKD in the germline V gene. CDR3 protein: CAISVAGGPTEAFF. The CDR3 bases are TGTGCCATCAGTGTGGCAGGGGGCCCCACTGAAGCTTTCTTT.

Many counts were recorded for this clonotype. The rearrangement joins TRBV19 to TRBJ2-3; the D gene is possibly TRBD2 (5 bases). Trimming removed 4 bases at V and 0 bases at J, with 14 bases between. CDR3 size: 16 residues. The germline CDR1 and CDR2 sequences are LNHDA and SQIVND (reference sequence). CDR3 in amino acids: CASSNRGISSTDTQYF. CDR3 bases: TGTGCCAGTAGTAATCGAGGGATATCTAGCACAGATACGCAGTATTTT.

This clonotype was observed many times. The rearrangement links TRBV20-1 to TRBJ2-1; the D is unclear. CDR1 DFQATT and CDR2 SNEGSKA come from the germline V gene (reference sequence). The CDR3 has 16 amino acids. The CDR3 DNA is TGCAGCCCTGAGATCAACGGTAAGAACACCTACAATGAGCAGTTCTTC. Translated: CSPEINGKNTYNEQFF.

This clonotype was counted ten times or more. This chain uses TRBV10-1 with TRBJ2-2; 13 bases are shared with TRBD2. Germline trimming cut 6 bases from V and 7 bases from J; bases unmatched to any gene: 8. The CDR3 is made up of 16 amino acids. The germline gives CDR1 WNHNN, CDR2 SYGVQD (reference sequence). CDR3 in DNA: TGCGCCAGCAGCAAGACACTAGCGGGAGGGTTCGGGGAGCTGTTTTTT. Translation gives CASSKTLAGGFGELFF.

In this sample, this clonotype turned up many times. The chain combines TRBV29-1 with TRBJ2-7, with 7 nucleotides matching TRBD1. The germline gives CDR1 SQVTM, CDR2 ANQGSEA. This CDR3 is built from 12 residues. J gave up 0 bases and V 7 bases, and 3 bases lay outside the gene matches. Here the CDR3 DNA reads TGCAGCGCGACAGGGTTCTCCTACGAGCAGTACTTC. Its protein product is CSATGFSYEQYF.

The J gene is TRBJ1-4, the V gene TRBV19; a weak D match, TRBD1 (6 bases). Germline CDR1 and CDR2: LNHDA and SQIVND (reference sequence). Trimming pared 3 bases from V and 7 bases from J, leaving 12 bases between. This CDR3 has 14 amino acids. The CDR3 region is CASSIPGASEKLFF. Here the CDR3 DNA reads TGTGCCAGTAGTATTCCGGGGGCTAGTGAAAAACTGTTTTTT.

This clonotype was counted many times. The chain has TRBV5-1 and TRBJ2-5; 9 nucleotides agree with TRBD1. Germline V gene sequence: CDR1 SGHRS, CDR2 YFSETQ. With 5 bases clipped from V and 1 base from J, the junction kept 0 bases outside the gene matches. The length of the CDR3 is 13 residues. The CDR3 loop reads CASRTGGQETQYF. The CDR3 bases are TGCGCCAGCAGGACAGGGGGCCAAGAGACCCAGTACTTC.

About this clonotype itself: A much more abundant neighbour one base away suggests this may be a read error. This chain connects TRBV7-2 to TRBJ1-1; TRBD1 aligns across 9 bases. This CDR3 contains 13 residues. Trimming took 5 bases from V and 10 from J; bases not matched to a gene: 8. CDR1 SGHTA and CDR2 FQGNSA come from the germline V gene. CDR3 sequence (DNA): TGTGCCAGCAGCACAACAGGGACAGGGAGAGCTTTCTTT. It translates to CASSTTGTGRAFF.

The chain employs TRBV25-1 and TRBJ2-1; D not certain. From germline, CDR1 is MGHDK and CDR2 SYGVNS. V dropped 6 bases and J dropped 10 bases, with 13 bases sitting between them. The CDR3 length is 12 residues. The CDR3 region is CASSQEGREQFF. DNA of the CDR3: TGTGCCAGCAGCCAAGAAGGGCGGGAGCAGTTCTTC.

This clonotype was picked up many times. This chain uses TRBV19 with TRBJ1-2; D is undetermined. CDR1 and CDR2 from the germline V gene are LNHDA and SQIVND (reference sequence). Trimming stripped 3 bases from V and 7 bases from J, with 12 bases between. The CDR3 sequence is 13 residues long. The CDR3 reads CASSILGVGGYTF. Written as DNA, the CDR3 is TGTGCCAGTAGTATTTTAGGTGTCGGTGGCTACACCTTC.

This clonotype came up a few times. The chain employs TRBV27 and TRBJ1-1; 7 bases are shared with TRBD1. Unmatched junction bases numbered 8, after V lost 6 bases and J lost 1 base. CDR3 length equals 15 residues. Germline CDR1 is MNHEY and CDR2 is SMNVEV (reference sequence). The CDR3, as DNA: TGTGCCAGCAGCCCAGGGGGGGCAGGGAACACTGAAGCTTTCTTT. It codes for CASSPGGAGNTEAFF.

This clonotype was recorded at least ten times. This rearrangement joins TRBV12-3 or TRBV12-4 to TRBJ1-2, with D tentatively TRBD1 (6 bases). V lost 4 bases, J lost 5 bases, and 8 bases lay in between. The CDR3 is 12 residues long. DNA of the CDR3: TGTGCCAGCAGTTACCAGGGGTATGGCTACACCTTC. Translating it yields CASSYQGYGYTF.

This clonotype was picked up many times. The chain links TRBV12-3 or TRBV12-4 to TRBJ1-5; D possibly corresponds to TRBD1 (5 bases). Trimming stripped 3 bases from V and 4 bases from J, with 10 bases between. The CDR3 length is 14 residues. The CDR3 DNA sequence: TGTGCCAGCAGTTTGGTCAGGGAGAATCAGCCCCAGCATTTT. Translating gives CASSLVRENQPQHF.

The rearrangement links TRBV6-1 to TRBJ2-5; D gene uncertain. V dropped 6 bases and J dropped 5 bases, with 16 bases sitting between them. The CDR3 spans 14 residues. Germline lookup yields CDR1 MNHNS and CDR2 SASEGT. The chain's CDR3 is CASRDADRYETQYF. As DNA, the CDR3 is TGTGCCAGCAGGGACGCCGACCGCTACGAGACCCAGTACTTC.

This clonotype was counted ten times or more. The chain carries TRBV5-1 and TRBJ2-3; TRBD1 aligns across 11 bases. The germline V gene encodes CDR1 SGHRS and CDR2 YFSETQ. The CDR3 totals 16 residues. J lost 4 bases, V lost 4 bases, and 8 bases had no gene match. CDR3 in amino acids: CASSERTGGTSDTQYF. The CDR3 coding sequence is TGCGCCAGCAGCGAACGGACAGGGGGCACATCAGATACGCAGTATTTT.

The chain is built from TRBV2 and TRBJ1-6, with D possibly being TRBD1 (6 bases). The CDR3 totals 13 residues. Germline V gene lookup returns CDR1 SNHLY and CDR2 FYNNEI. Trimming shortened V by 6 bases and J by 14 bases, and 17 bases separated the two germline ends. In DNA form, the CDR3 reads TGTGCCAGCAGGAGTTCTGACAGGCAAACCCTCCACTTT. As protein: CASRSSDRQTLHF.

The table lists this clonotype with many counts. This sequence joins TRBV20-1 and TRBJ2-5; D remains ambiguous. V was trimmed by 3 bases and J by 1 base, leaving 15 bases between them. Germline V gene sequence: CDR1 DFQATT, CDR2 SNEGSKA (reference sequence). The CDR3 extends over 15 amino acids. The CDR3 region is CSARGVSAPQETQYF. CDR3 nucleotide sequence: TGCAGTGCTAGGGGTGTGTCCGCCCCCCAAGAGACCCAGTACTTC.

This chain joins TRBV7-9 and TRBJ2-5, with D possibly called TRBD1 or TRBD2 (5 bases each). The CDR3 loop spans 12 amino acids. Trimming shortened V by 1 base and J by 11 bases, and 11 bases separated the two germline ends. Looked up from germline, CDR1 is SEHNR and CDR2 is FQNEAQ (reference sequence). In DNA, the CDR3 is TGTGCCAGCAGCTTAGGGGGGTGGGTTCAGTACTTC. It is translated as CASSLGGWVQYF.

V usage is TRBV19 and J usage is TRBJ1-1; perhaps TRBD1 as D (6 bases). CDR3 size: 14 residues. CDR1 and CDR2 from the germline V gene are LNHDA and SQIVND (reference sequence). Trimming cost V 4 bases and J 0 bases, with 9 bases left between them. The CDR3 bases are TGTGCCAGTAGTAGAGGACAGCTGAACACTGAAGCTTTCTTT. This translates into CASSRGQLNTEAFF.

The chain carries TRBV6-5 and TRBJ1-2; D gene uncertain. The V and J ends lost 4 bases and 4 bases respectively, with 22 bases between them. The germline CDR1 and CDR2 sequences are MNHEY and SVGAGI. This CDR3 spans 17 amino acids. The CDR3 sequence is CASSSIILGPGGYGYTF. The DNA for the CDR3 is TGTGCCAGCAGTTCCATCATCCTCGGGCCCGGAGGCTATGGCTACACCTTC.